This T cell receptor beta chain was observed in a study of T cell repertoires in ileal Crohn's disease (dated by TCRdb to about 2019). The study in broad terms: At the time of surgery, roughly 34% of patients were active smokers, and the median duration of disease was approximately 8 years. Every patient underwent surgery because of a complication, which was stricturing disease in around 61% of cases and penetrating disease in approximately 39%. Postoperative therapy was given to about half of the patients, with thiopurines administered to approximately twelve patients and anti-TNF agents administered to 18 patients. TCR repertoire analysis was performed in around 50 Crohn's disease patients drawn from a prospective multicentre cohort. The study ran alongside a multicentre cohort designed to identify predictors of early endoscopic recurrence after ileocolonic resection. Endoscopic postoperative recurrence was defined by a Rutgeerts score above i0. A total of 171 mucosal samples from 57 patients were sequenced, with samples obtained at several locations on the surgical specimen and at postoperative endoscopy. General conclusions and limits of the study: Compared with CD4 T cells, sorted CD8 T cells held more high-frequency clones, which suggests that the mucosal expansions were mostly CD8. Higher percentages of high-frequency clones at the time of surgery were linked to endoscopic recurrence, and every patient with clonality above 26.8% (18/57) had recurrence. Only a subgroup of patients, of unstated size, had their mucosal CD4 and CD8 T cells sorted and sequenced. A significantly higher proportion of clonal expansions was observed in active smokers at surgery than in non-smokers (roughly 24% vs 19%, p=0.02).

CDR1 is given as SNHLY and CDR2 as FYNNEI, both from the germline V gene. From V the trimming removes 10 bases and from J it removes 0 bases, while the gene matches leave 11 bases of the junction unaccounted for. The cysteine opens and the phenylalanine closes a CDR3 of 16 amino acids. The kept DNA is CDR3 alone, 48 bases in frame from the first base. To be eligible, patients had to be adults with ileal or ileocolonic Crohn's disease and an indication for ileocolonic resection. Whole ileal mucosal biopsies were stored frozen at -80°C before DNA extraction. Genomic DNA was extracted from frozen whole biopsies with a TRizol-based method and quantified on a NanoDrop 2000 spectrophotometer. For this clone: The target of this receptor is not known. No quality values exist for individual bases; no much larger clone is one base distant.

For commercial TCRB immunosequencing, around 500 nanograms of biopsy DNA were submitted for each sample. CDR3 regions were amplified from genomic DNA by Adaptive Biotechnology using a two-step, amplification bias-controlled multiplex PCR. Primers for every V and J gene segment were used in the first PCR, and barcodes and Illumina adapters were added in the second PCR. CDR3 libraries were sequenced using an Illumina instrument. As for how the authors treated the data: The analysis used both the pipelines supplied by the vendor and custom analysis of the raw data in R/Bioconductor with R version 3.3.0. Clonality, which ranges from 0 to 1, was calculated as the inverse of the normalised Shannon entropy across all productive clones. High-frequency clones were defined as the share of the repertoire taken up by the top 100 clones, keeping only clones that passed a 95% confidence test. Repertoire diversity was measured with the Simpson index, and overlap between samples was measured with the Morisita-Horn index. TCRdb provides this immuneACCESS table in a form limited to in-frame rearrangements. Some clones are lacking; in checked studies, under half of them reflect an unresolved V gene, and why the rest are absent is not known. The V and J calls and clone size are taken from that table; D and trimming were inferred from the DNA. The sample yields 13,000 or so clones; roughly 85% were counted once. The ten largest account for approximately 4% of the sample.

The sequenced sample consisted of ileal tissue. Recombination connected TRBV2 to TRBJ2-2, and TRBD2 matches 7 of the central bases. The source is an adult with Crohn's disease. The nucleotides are TGTGCCACTTCGCGGGGCGGGGGAGCGAACACCGGGGAGCTGTTTTTT. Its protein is CATSRGGGANTGELFF.